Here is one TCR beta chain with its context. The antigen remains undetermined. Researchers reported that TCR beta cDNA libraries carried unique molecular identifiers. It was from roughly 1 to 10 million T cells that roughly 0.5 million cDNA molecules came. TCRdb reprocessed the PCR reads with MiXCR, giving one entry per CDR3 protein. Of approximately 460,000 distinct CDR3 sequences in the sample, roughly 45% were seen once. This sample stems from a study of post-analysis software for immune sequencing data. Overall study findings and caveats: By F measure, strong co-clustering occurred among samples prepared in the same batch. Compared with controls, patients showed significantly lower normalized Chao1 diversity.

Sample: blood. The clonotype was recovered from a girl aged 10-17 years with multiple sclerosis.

CDR3 sequence reads: CASRLAGGRYTQYF. Written as DNA, the CDR3 is TGTGCCAGCCGACTAGCGGGAGGGCGGTATACGCAGTATTTT. The chain is built from TRBV25-1 and TRBJ2-3; 14 nucleotides match TRBD2. This CDR3 region has 14 residues. Unmatched junction bases numbered 5, after V lost 8 bases and J lost 7 bases. CDR1 and CDR2 from the germline V gene are MGHDK and SYGVNS.